Detailed here is one T cell receptor beta chain. The antigen remains undetermined. The investigators amplified TCR beta CDR3 regions from RNA transcripts. RT-PCR in the first round (using the HTBI primer set) targeted the TCR CDR3. TCRdb re-analysed the multiplex PCR reads in MiXCR, keeping a single row per CDR3 protein. The table lists some 510,000 distinct CDR3 sequences, 20% to 25% of them singletons. The hyperthyroidism patients had all been newly diagnosed, and their disease duration was under 2 months. Their ages ranged from 18 to 65 years. Exclusion of patients followed from uncontrolled infection, other autoimmune disease, pregnancy or lactation. The data were obtained in a study of T cells in Graves' hyperthyroidism and ophthalmopathy. CDR1 is GTSNPN, CDR2 SVGIG, per germline (reference sequence). This CDR3 has 15 residues. Trimming removed 3 bases at V and 4 bases at J, with 15 bases between.

Study findings and constraints: Blood also showed most of the thyroid clonotypes that were expanded above 0.001.

J is TRBJ2-2 and V is TRBV30, with D perhaps assigned TRBD1 or TRBD2 (5 bases each). The source is a man between 18 and 29 years old with Graves' hyperthyroidism. The source material was blood. CDR3 in amino acids: CAWSSGTHPTGELFF. As DNA, the CDR3 is TGTGCCTGGAGCTCCGGGACGCACCCCACCGGGGAGCTGTTTTTT.